The next 21 T cell receptor beta chains were all read from a single sample in a study of CD8+CD57+ T cells in acquired aplastic anemia. The template for TCR beta VDJ and CDR3 sequence profiling was genomic DNA. TCRdb called the reads again in MiXCR, with one record for every CDR3 protein. The data contain approximately 160,000 distinct CDR3 sequences, around 45% of them singletons. Sequencing was done on a sample of sorted CD4+, CD8+, or CD8+CD57+ T cells (not recorded which) from PBMCs. The receptors were sampled from a human donor in good health.

This clonotype has ten or more counts. The chain has TRBV5-1 and TRBJ2-1; tentative D call: TRBD1 (6 bases). V was shortened by 1 base and J by 4 bases, with 12 bases between the two germline ends. CDR3 size: 15 residues. Germline-derived CDR1 and CDR2 are SGHRS and YFSETQ. The CDR3 region is CASSLRGKEYNEQFF. The DNA for the CDR3 is TGCGCCAGCAGCTTGAGGGGGAAGGAGTACAATGAGCAGTTCTTC.

This chain uses TRBV5-1 with TRBJ2-1; 13 nucleotides agree with TRBD2. Germline V gives CDR1 SGHRS, CDR2 YFSETQ. Trimming took 4 bases from V and 7 from J; bases not matched to a gene: 8. This CDR3 comprises 16 residues. Written as DNA, the CDR3 is TGCGCCAGCAGCAAGGGACTAGCGGGAATGAAGAATGAGCAGTTCTTC. Its protein product is CASSKGLAGMKNEQFF.

The CDR3 loop is CASSESGGRYEQYF. CDR3 DNA: TGTGCCAGCAGTGAATCAGGTGGCCGCTACGAGCAGTACTTC. This chain joins TRBV25-1 and TRBJ2-7; D is ambiguous. V was clipped by 1 base and J by 3 bases, with 10 bases between them. The CDR3 runs 14 residues. The germline CDR1 and CDR2 sequences are MGHDK and SYGVNS.

The sample holds many counts of this clonotype. The CDR3 protein is CATRSRGQGDEQFF. The CDR3 coding sequence is TGTGCCACCAGGTCCCGGGGACAGGGGGATGAGCAGTTCTTC. The chain couples TRBV15 to TRBJ2-1; 11 nucleotides agree with TRBD1. The CDR3 covers 14 residues. V shed 6 bases, J shed 8 bases, and the junction held 6 bases outside the gene matches. From germline, CDR1 is LNHNV and CDR2 YYDKDF (reference sequence).

This clonotype was recorded a few times. The chain links TRBV5-4 to TRBJ1-5; no definite D call. Trimming removed 0 bases at V and 0 bases at J, with 19 bases between. This CDR3 region has 19 residues. Germline CDR1 SGHNT, CDR2 YYREEE (reference sequence). Here the CDR3 DNA reads TGTGCCAGCAGCTTGGTGTATTCTAAGGTCCCGTATAGCAATCAGCCCCAGCATTTT. As protein: CASSLVYSKVPYSNQPQHF. The complete variable domain, with remaining parts taken from reference TRBV5-4 and TRBJ1-5, reads ETGVTQSPTHLIKTRGQQVTLRCSSQSGHNTVSWYQQALGQGPQFIFQYYREEENGRGNFPPRFSGLQFPNYSSELNVNALELDDSALYLCASSLVYSKVPYSNQPQHFGDGTRLSIL.

This sequence joins TRBV2 and TRBJ1-1; D is possibly TRBD1 (5 bases). Germline V gene sequence: CDR1 SNHLY, CDR2 FYNNEI. The CDR3 is 14 amino acids. With 3 bases removed from V and 7 bases from J, the gap between germline ends came to 15 bases. DNA for the CDR3: TGTGCCAGCAGTGACATGACACTGGGGGGTGAAGCTTTCTTT. Amino acid sequence: CASSDMTLGGEAFF.

V usage is TRBV29-1 and J usage is TRBJ2-3; D perhaps matches TRBD2 (5 bases). Germline lookup yields CDR1 SQVTM and CDR2 ANQGSEA. The CDR3 consists of 15 residues. The V and J ends lost 4 bases and 0 bases respectively, with 14 bases between them. CDR3 sequence reads: CSVVPSGTSTDTQYF. For the CDR3, the DNA is TGCAGCGTTGTGCCCAGCGGCACTAGCACAGATACGCAGTATTTT.

V and J are TRBV6-1 and TRBJ2-3, with TRBD1 matching over 8 bases. In germline, CDR1 is MNHNS, CDR2 SASEGT. This CDR3 comprises 15 residues. V dropped 3 bases and J dropped 5; count of bases not matched to a gene: 7. The CDR3 nucleotides are TGTGCCAGCAGTGACCAGGGGGCAACGGGAGATACGCAGTATTTT. It specifies CASSDQGATGDTQYF.

This clonotype was detected a few times. The genes are TRBV28 and TRBJ1-1; D is unresolved. The CDR3 length is 17 residues. Looked up from germline, CDR1 is MDHEN and CDR2 is SYDVKM. Trimming shortened V by 6 bases and J by 1 base, and 21 bases separated the two germline ends. CDR3 protein: CASSPDGALDRNTEAFF. DNA for the CDR3: TGTGCCAGCAGCCCCGACGGAGCCTTAGATAGGAACACTGAAGCTTTCTTT.

This clonotype was seen only once. Given a much more abundant clone one base away, this may be a read error. The chain couples TRBV20-1 to TRBJ1-1; perhaps TRBD1 as D (6 bases). This CDR3 has 14 amino acids. Per the germline V gene, CDR1 is DFQATT and CDR2 is SNEGSKA (reference sequence). V dropped 1 base and J dropped 7 bases, with 16 bases sitting between them. The CDR3 region is CSARGGEGEGEAFF. In nucleotides, the CDR3 is TGCAGTGCTAGAGGGGGGGAGGGGGAAGGTGAAGCTTTCTTT.

The sample holds many counts of this clonotype. The rearrangement uses TRBV20-1 and TRBJ2-2; D call uncertain. Germline CDR1 is DFQATT and CDR2 is SNEGSKA (reference sequence). The CDR3 extends over 14 amino acids. Trimming removed 0 bases at V and 4 bases at J, with 9 bases between. The CDR3 reads CSARDPWGTGELFF. CDR3 nucleotide sequence: TGCAGTGCTAGAGATCCGTGGGGCACCGGGGAGCTGTTTTTT.

Comment on this clonotype: The junction departs from germline at one end; a sequencing error may be responsible. This chain connects TRBV10-3 to TRBJ1-2; the D is unclear. This CDR3 has 13 residues. Germline values: CDR1 ENHRY, CDR2 SYGVKD. CDR3 amino acids: CASSERWNYGYIF. CDR3 bases: TGTGCCAGCAGTGAGAGGTGGAATTATGGCTACATCTTC.

This clonotype was observed a handful of times. CDR3 in amino acids: CASTHLGVETQYF. CDR3 in DNA: TGTGCCAGCACCCACCTGGGGGTAGAGACCCAGTACTTC. The gene calls are TRBV7-9 and TRBJ2-5; D possibly uses TRBD1 or TRBD2 (5 bases each). In germline, CDR1 is SEHNR, CDR2 FQNEAQ (reference sequence). This CDR3 is built from 13 residues. Trimming took off 7 bases at V and 4 bases at J, with 13 bases between the two ends.

This clonotype was seen repeatedly, ten times or more. V usage is TRBV7-6 and J usage is TRBJ2-2, with TRBD1 matching over 9 bases. The ends lost 5 bases at V and 4 bases at J; junction bases unmatched: 8. The CDR3 extends over 16 amino acids. Germline lookup yields CDR1 SGHVS and CDR2 FNYEAQ. CDR3 protein: CASSRGGTGLTGELFF. The CDR3 DNA follows: TGTGCCAGCAGCAGAGGGGGGACAGGGCTCACCGGGGAGCTGTTTTTT.

This clonotype was seen at least ten times. The chain has TRBV20-1 and TRBJ2-7; 15 positions agree with TRBD2. Germline lookup yields CDR1 DFQATT and CDR2 SNEGSKA (reference sequence). The CDR3 covers 15 residues. V dropped 4 bases and J dropped 4; count of bases not matched to a gene: 5. The CDR3 protein is CSATPGTSGRYEQYF. In DNA form, the CDR3 reads TGCAGTGCTACACCCGGGACTAGCGGGAGGTACGAGCAGTACTTC.

A remark on this clonotype: The junction differs from germline at one of its ends, possibly a read error. The V gene is TRBV20-1, the J gene TRBJ1-3; D unresolved. The CDR3 runs to 15 residues. CDR1 is DFQATT and CDR2 is SNEGSKA in the germline V gene (reference sequence). This CDR3 is CSASRPENSGTTIYF. CDR3 coding DNA: TGCAGTGCCAGTCGACCAGAGAACTCTGGAACCACCATATATTTT.

Worth noting for this clonotype: A read error may produce the germline difference seen at one junction end. The V call is TRBV5-1, the J call TRBJ2-1; unclear D gene. CDR3 length: 11 amino acids. Germline assignment: CDR1 SGHRS and CDR2 YFSETQ. Here the CDR3 reads CASSSYNERFF. The DNA of the CDR3 is TGCGCCAGCAGCTCCTACAATGAGCGGTTCTTC.

The sample holds a few counts of this clonotype. The chain recombines TRBV6-1 with TRBJ1-3, with TRBD1 matching 7 bases. In germline, CDR1 is MNHNS, CDR2 SASEGT. V shed 0 bases and J 3 bases; nucleotides not matched to a gene: 5. This CDR3 has 16 amino acids. This CDR3 is CASSEATGMSGNTIYF. Written as DNA, the CDR3 is TGTGCCAGCAGTGAAGCGACAGGGATGAGTGGAAACACCATATATTTT.

This clonotype was seen ten or more times. The chain employs TRBV11-3 and TRBJ2-3, with TRBD2 matching over 8 bases. CDR3 length: 16 residues. From germline, CDR1 is SGHNT and CDR2 YENEEA. J was trimmed by 2 bases and V by 6 bases; bases with no gene match: 10. CDR3 DNA sequence: TGTGCCAGCAGAGAAGGAGCGGGGGCGCCCACAGATACGCAGTATTTT. Translation gives CASREGAGAPTDTQYF.

The genes are TRBV7-8 and TRBJ1-5, with TRBD1 matching 8 bases. The trim removed 5 bases at V and 6 bases at J, leaving 3 bases unmatched. This CDR3 is 13 amino acids long. CDR1 and CDR2 (germline): SGHVS, FQNEAQ. The CDR3 DNA reads as TGTGCCAGCAGCGCGGACAGGGTTCAGCCCCAGCATTTT. Translation gives CASSADRVQPQHF.

This clonotype was seen repeatedly, ten times or more. In nucleotides, the CDR3 is TGTGCCAGCAGGAGGACAGGGGGTGTGAACGAGCAGTACTTC. This codes for CASRRTGGVNEQYF. V and J are TRBV6-1 and TRBJ2-7; 10 bases fit TRBD1. CDR1 and CDR2 (germline): MNHNS, SASEGT. CDR3 length: 14 residues. The J segment lost 5 bases and the V segment lost 6 bases, leaving 7 bases of the junction unmatched.